These T cell receptor beta chains were read from a single sample in a study of control samples from healthy donors and cancer patients. TCRdb keeps only in-frame clones here, not all; method: immunoSEQ multiplex PCR. The sample holds about 180,000 clones, nearly 90% seen once. Sequenced sample: blood. These receptors all stem from a woman in her forties or fifties in good health. Each CDR3 is given with its conserved first and last residue. The D gene is left open where the match is weak. For some rows the clone size is stated as once, few or many, or as a class when expanded; others skip it.

D	size	V	J	CDR3	DNA
TRBD1	NA	TRBV7-8	TRBJ2-4	CASSFLGGRNIQYF	TGTGCCAGCAGCTTCCTAGGGGGCAGGAACATTCAGTACTTC
TRBD1	few	TRBV23-1	TRBJ2-6	CASSQSVAGGPLSSGANVLTF	TGCGCCAGCAGTCAATCGGTTGCAGGGGGCCCTCTGAGCTCTGGGGCCAACGTCCTGACTTTC
TRBD1	NA	TRBV28	TRBJ1-2	CASSLRGRHRGNGYTF	TGTGCCAGCAGTTTGAGAGGCCGCCACAGGGGGAATGGCTACACCTTC
TRBD1	NA	TRBV18	TRBJ1-2	CASSPLSRQGGHGYTF	TGTGCCAGCTCACCCTTGTCGCGACAGGGAGGGCATGGCTACACCTTC
NA	NA	TRBV19	TRBJ1-1	CASSIRDGTEAFF	TGTGCCAGTAGTATCCGGGACGGCACTGAAGCTTTCTTT
NA	NA	TRBV5-1	TRBJ2-3	CASSLLTGARTDTQYF	TGCGCCAGCAGCTTGCTGACGGGGGCGCGGACAGATACGCAGTATTTT
TRBD1	once	TRBV7-9	TRBJ2-5	CASSFVGQGQETQYF	TGTGCCAGCAGCTTTGTGGGACAGGGACAAGAGACCCAGTACTTC
NA	NA	TRBV13	TRBJ1-1	CASSPLGTNKNTEAFF	TGTGCCAGCAGCCCGTTAGGGACAAATAAGAACACTGAAGCTTTCTTT
TRBD2	NA	TRBV7-9	TRBJ2-3	CASSTLAGGVDTQYF	TGTGCCAGCAGCACACTAGCGGGAGGGGTAGATACGCAGTATTTT
TRBD2	NA	TRBV29-1	TRBJ2-7	CSAEKAGKGDEQYF	TGCAGCGCTGAAAAAGCGGGAAAAGGGGACGAGCAGTACTTC
TRBD1	NA	TRBV5-6	TRBJ1-4	CASSLTGQGYATNEKLFF	TGTGCCAGCAGCTTGACGGGACAGGGCTATGCAACTAATGAAAAACTGTTTTTT
TRBD2	NA	TRBV7-2	TRBJ2-5	CASSLKRGVLQETQYF	TGTGCCAGCAGCTTGAAGCGGGGAGTACTCCAAGAGACCCAGTACTTC
NA	NA	TRBV28	TRBJ2-1	CASSGLNPEQFF	TGTGCCAGTTCAGGCCTCAACCCTGAGCAGTTCTTC
NA	NA	TRBV14	TRBJ1-2	CASSQSFRYTF	TGTGCCAGCAGCCAGTCTTTTCGCTACACCTTC
NA	NA	TRBV21-1	TRBJ1-5	CASSIPDRSRNINQPQHF	TGTGCCAGCAGCATCCCTGACAGGAGTAGGAATATCAATCAGCCCCAGCATTTT
NA	NA	TRBV9	TRBJ1-2	CASSVEARTFNYGYTF	TGTGCCAGCAGCGTAGAGGCGAGGACCTTTAACTATGGCTACACCTTC